One and the same sample provided the 8 T cell receptor beta chains below, sequenced in a study of Graves' ophthalmopathy and Graves' hyperthyroidism (dated by TCRdb to 2016 to 2018). Sequencing instrument: Illumina HiSeq 2000. TCR beta CDR3 regions were amplified from RNA transcripts for repertoire sequencing. The first round was an RT-PCR using HTBI primers with the Qiagen OneStep RT-PCR kit, and this first round was followed by a second-round multiplex PCR, then size selection and purification. TCRdb applied fastp at Q25 and MiXCR to the public reads, then kept only in-frame beta chains. Rows with one shared CDR3 protein collapse into an entry with the most common genes and DNA. The sample has approximately 380,000 distinct CDR3 sequences on record, over 20% of them singletons. 2.5% to 3% of the sample rests with the top ten. Sequenced material: peripheral blood. These receptors were taken from a young woman with stable Graves' hyperthyroidism. Donor details come from another sample of the same person, matched by shared clones.

The table lists this clonotype with many counts. J is TRBJ1-1 and V is TRBV30; D ambiguous. V was clipped by 3 bases and J by 0 bases, with 14 bases between them. The CDR3 is 15 amino acids. Germline CDR1 GTSNPN, CDR2 SVGIG (reference sequence). The CDR3 bases are TGTGCCTGGAGCATTACCGCCAGGTTGAACACTGAAGCTTTCTTT. Encoded protein: CAWSITARLNTEAFF.

There are many counts of this clonotype. The chain has TRBV20-1 and TRBJ1-1; D is undetermined. The V gene lost 6 bases and the J gene lost 1 base, with 15 bases spanning the gap. The CDR3 extends over 14 amino acids. The germline V gene encodes CDR1 DFQATT and CDR2 SNEGSKA (reference sequence). CDR3 nucleotide sequence: TGCAGTGCCACTAAGGTGGACCCGAACACTGAAGCTTTCTTT. Its protein is CSATKVDPNTEAFF.

This chain links TRBV6-1 with TRBJ1-2, with D hard to call. The CDR3 consists of 14 residues. V gave up 2 bases and J gave up 4 bases, with 11 bases separating them. Per germline, CDR1 MNHNS and CDR2 SASEGT. Written as DNA, the CDR3 is TGTGCCAGCAGTGAACTAAGTCAGTTCTATGGCTACACCTTC. It specifies CASSELSQFYGYTF.

This clonotype was recorded many times. The chain joins TRBV4-1 to TRBJ2-5, with TRBD1 matching over 12 bases. CDR1 MGHRA and CDR2 YSYEKL come from the germline V gene. The junction had 15 bases not matched to a gene; V was cut back by 5 bases and J by 2 bases. The CDR3 extends over 19 amino acids. The CDR3 protein is CASSYSTRGTGGLQETQYF. The DNA for the CDR3 is TGCGCCAGCAGCTACTCAACAAGGGGGACAGGGGGCCTTCAAGAGACCCAGTACTTC.

This clonotype was recorded at least ten times. The chain joins TRBV13 to TRBJ2-7; TRBD2 agrees at 14 bases. V shed 2 bases, J shed 4 bases, and the junction held 1 base outside the gene matches. Germline loops: CDR1 PRHDT, CDR2 FYEKMQ (reference sequence). There are 15 residues in the CDR3. The CDR3, as DNA: TGTGCCAGCAGCTTAAGGACTAGCGGGAGGTACGAGCAGTACTTC. This encodes CASSLRTSGRYEQYF.

In this sample, this clonotype turned up many times. The chain uses TRBV2 and TRBJ1-1; D is unresolved. Germline values: CDR1 SNHLY, CDR2 FYNNEI. The length of the CDR3 is 14 residues. V was clipped by 3 bases and J by 1 base, with 9 bases between them. This chain's CDR3 is CASSERVGNTEAFF. CDR3 coding DNA: TGTGCCAGCAGTGAGAGGGTGGGGAACACTGAAGCTTTCTTT.

This clonotype was counted a few times. The chain has TRBV29-1 and TRBJ2-2; no definite D call. This CDR3 has 11 residues. V lost 4 bases to trimming and J lost 7 bases, with 7 bases between them. Looked up from germline, CDR1 is SQVTM and CDR2 is ANQGSEA. The CDR3 spells CSVGDFGELFF. In nucleotides, the CDR3 is TGCAGCGTTGGAGATTTCGGGGAGCTGTTTTTT.

The genes are TRBV4-1 and TRBJ2-4; D possibly corresponds to TRBD2 (6 bases). Trimming shortened V by 2 bases and J by 2 bases, and 13 bases separated the two germline ends. Germline V gene data show CDR1 as MGHRA and CDR2 as YSYEKL. The CDR3 runs to 16 residues. The CDR3: CASSQPLEGPKNIQYF. The CDR3 nucleotides are TGCGCCAGCAGCCAACCTCTGGAGGGGCCCAAAAACATTCAGTACTTC.